This is a list of T cell receptor beta chains from one sample in a study of T cells after yellow fever vaccination. A single record per CDR3 protein comes from TCRdb applying MiXCR to the 5' RACE reads. Of about 160,000 distinct CDR3 sequences listed, more than 5.5% are singletons. Material: CD4+ T cells sorted from PBMCs, obtained around 5 days after the first yellow fever vaccination. All receptors derive from a man between 18 and 29 years old who received the YFV17D yellow fever vaccine. CDR3s include the opening cysteine and the closing phenylalanine or tryptophan. D genes are given only for firm matches. The listing skips clone size in some rows; elsewhere it reads once, few, many or a size class.

many TRBJ2-7 TRBV30 . CAWTWGGASEQYF TGTGCCTGGACATGGGGGGGCGCGTCCGAGCAGTACTTC
few TRBJ2-5 TRBV11-2 . CASSPLWGGRKTQYF TGTGCCAGCAGCCCCCTTTGGGGGGGGCGAAAGACCCAGTACTTC
many TRBJ2-1 TRBV10-3 TRBD2 CAISEAPSGGDEQFF TGTGCCATCAGTGAGGCCCCTAGCGGGGGGGATGAGCAGTTCTTC
many TRBJ2-7 TRBV12-3/TRBV12-4 TRBD1 CASSRRTGNYEQYF TGTGCCAGCAGCCGCAGGACAGGAAACTACGAGCAGTACTTC
many TRBJ2-3 TRBV21-1 . CASSRNAGRGAVADTQYF TGTGCCAGCAGCAGAAATGCAGGGCGGGGGGCGGTCGCAGATACGCAGTATTTT
many TRBJ2-4 TRBV18 TRBD1 CASSPGQGAGNIQYF TGTGCCAGCTCCCCGGGACAGGGGGCAGGAAACATTCAGTACTTC
many TRBJ2-3 TRBV5-1 TRBD2 CASTSGGEDTQYF TGCGCCAGCACTTCCGGGGGGGAGGATACGCAGTATTTT
many TRBJ2-5 TRBV7-7 . CASSLLETQYF TGTGCCAGCAGCCTACTGGAGACCCAGTACTTC
many TRBJ1-1 TRBV5-1 . CASSQDLNTEAFF TGCGCCAGCAGTCAGGACCTGAACACTGAAGCTTTCTTT
. TRBJ2-1 TRBV3-1 . CASSLASGHNEQFF TGTGCCAGCAGCCTAGCGTCGGGGCACAATGAGCAGTTCTTC
few TRBJ2-5 TRBV27 TRBD2 CASSLSSSGGETQYF TGTGCCAGCAGTTTATCGTCCTCGGGGGGGGAGACCCAGTACTTC
many TRBJ1-4 TRBV3-1 . CASSKPTGLVGEKLFF TGTGCCAGCAGCAAACCAACAGGCCTCGTCGGGGAAAAACTGTTTTTT
few TRBJ1-4 TRBV12-3/TRBV12-4 . CASRQTASPTNEKLFF TGTGCCAGCAGACAAACAGCGTCCCCAACTAATGAAAAACTGTTTTTT
. TRBJ2-2 TRBV5-1 . CASSAQQNTGELFF TGCGCCAGCAGCGCACAACAGAACACCGGGGAGCTGTTTTTT
many TRBJ1-3 TRBV7-2 . CASSLAPNTGNTIYF TGTGCCAGCAGCTTAGCCCCGAACACGGGAAACACCATATATTTT
many TRBJ2-5 TRBV12-3/TRBV12-4 . CASSLDQETQYF TGTGCCAGCAGTTTAGATCAAGAGACCCAGTACTTC
many TRBJ2-7 TRBV7-2 . CASSLVGREDEQYF TGTGCCAGCAGCTTAGTGGGCAGGGAAGACGAGCAGTACTTC
. TRBJ2-5 TRBV10-3 TRBD2 CAISDRGGKAETQYF TGTGCCATCAGTGACCGCGGGGGGAAGGCAGAGACCCAGTACTTC
few TRBJ2-1 TRBV5-1 TRBD2 CASSLLAGGPGEQFF TGCGCCAGCAGCTTACTAGCGGGGGGGCCGGGTGAGCAGTTCTTC
. TRBJ1-1 TRBV10-3 TRBD1 CAMRTGEDTEAFF TGTGCCATGAGGACAGGGGAGGACACTGAAGCTTTCTTT
few TRBJ2-3 TRBV5-6 . CASSLRQYTDTQYF TGTGCCAGCAGCCTCCGGCAGTACACAGATACGCAGTATTTT
. TRBJ2-5 TRBV5-5 . CASSAEPQETQYF TGTGCCAGCAGCGCTGAGCCCCAAGAGACCCAGTACTTC
. TRBJ2-2 TRBV20-1 . CSARKPFTGELFF TGCAGTGCTAGGAAGCCTTTCACCGGGGAGCTGTTTTTT
many TRBJ1-5 TRBV18 TRBD1 CASSPRSGGESNQPQHF TGTGCCAGCTCACCACGGTCAGGGGGCGAGAGCAATCAGCCCCAGCATTTT
many TRBJ2-1 TRBV5-4 TRBD2 CASSPTSGVNEQFF TGTGCCAGCAGCCCGACTAGCGGGGTAAATGAGCAGTTCTTC
many TRBJ1-2 TRBV7-9 . CASSLLSFGNYGYTF TGTGCCAGCAGCTTACTCTCCTTTGGGAACTATGGCTACACCTTC
many TRBJ2-2 TRBV12-3/TRBV12-4 TRBD1 CASSTPDRGTGELFF TGTGCCAGCAGTACCCCGGACAGGGGCACCGGGGAGCTGTTTTTT
many TRBJ2-5 TRBV9 . CASARESGQETQYF TGTGCCAGCGCCCGGGAGTCGGGCCAAGAGACCCAGTACTTC
many TRBJ1-4 TRBV6-5 . CASSPGATNEKLFF TGTGCCAGCAGCCCAGGGGCAACTAATGAAAAACTGTTTTTT
few TRBJ1-5 TRBV29-1 TRBD1 CSVGGQGNDQPQHF TGCAGCGTTGGGGGACAGGGTAACGATCAGCCCCAGCATTTT
few TRBJ1-4 TRBV12-3/TRBV12-4 TRBD1 CASSRDSPNEKLFF TGTGCCAGCAGTCGGGACAGCCCTAATGAAAAACTGTTTTTT
. TRBJ2-1 TRBV6-4 . CASSDQGSSYNEQFF TGTGCCAGCAGTGACCAGGGGAGCTCCTACAATGAGCAGTTCTTC
. TRBJ1-1 TRBV7-3 . CASSFDAQRGTEAFF TGTGCCAGCAGCTTCGACGCCCAAAGGGGCACTGAAGCTTTCTTT
few TRBJ1-1 TRBV7-2 . CASSLGSRGTEAFF TGTGCCAGCAGCCTAGGCTCCCGGGGAACTGAAGCTTTCTTT
few TRBJ2-3 TRBV27 . CASSEERLSTDTQYF TGTGCCAGCAGTGAGGAAAGACTCAGCACAGATACGCAGTATTTT
. TRBJ1-1 TRBV12-3/TRBV12-4 TRBD1 CASSLGGGRMVAFF TGTGCCAGCAGTTTAGGAGGGGGCCGGATGGTGGCTTTCTTT
few TRBJ2-1 TRBV7-2 TRBD1 CASSLAPFYGQGVNEQFF TGTGCCAGCAGCTTAGCTCCTTTTTACGGACAGGGGGTCAATGAGCAGTTCTTC